Given below is one T cell receptor (beta chain) in context. The antigen remains unidentified. These data originate in a study of shared clonotypes between healthy human individuals. The study's findings and limits: Owing to a small donor count, the genetic and exposure-history diversity represented was limited.

Naive CD8 cells lacked CD45RO, underwent positive selection for CCR7 and left out terminally differentiated effector memory CD45RA+ cells. The protocol was immunoSEQ multiplex PCR, while the TCRdb copy is restricted to in-frame clones and leaves out a portion. The table includes some 600,000 clones, about 96% detected once. Germline trimming cut 2 bases from V and 0 bases from J; bases unmatched to any gene: 5. There are 17 residues in the CDR3. Germline assignment: CDR1 MDHEN and CDR2 SYDVKM. Sequencing was done on a sample of naive CD8+ T cells sorted from blood. The chain recombines TRBV28 with TRBJ1-4; 8 positions match TRBD1. The receptor was isolated from a woman aged 30 to 39 in good health. Written as DNA, the CDR3 is TGTGCCAGCAGTTTAGTGGGACAGGCATCAACTAATGAAAAACTGTTTTTT. This encodes CASSLVGQASTNEKLFF.